This T cell receptor beta chain was captured in a study of Ad26.COV2.S vaccination and SARS-CoV-2 variants. The overall study: The donor was enrolled in the Ad26.COV2.S arm of the COV1001 trial. Doses of Ad26.COV2.S were injected into muscle once or twice, 56 days apart. General study findings and limits: Measurement of non-spike TCR breadth gave similar results in vaccine and placebo recipients. Considerable breadth of spike-specific CD8+ and CD4+ T cell responses has reportedly been documented following vaccination.

Repertoires were generated with immunoSEQ multiplex PCR, while TCRdb's copy carries only in-frame clones and drops some. The sample shows 300,000 to 500,000 clones, roughly nine tenths of them seen only once. On this clone itself: Its antigen is still unknown.

The treatment here: around 19 received Ad26.COV2.S at low or high dose, single or two shots; about 5 received placebo; per-sample allocation not given. Each sample was drawn 63 days after the first injection (of vaccine or placebo). Germline loops: CDR1 LGHNA, CDR2 YNFKEQ. Trimming shortened V by 0 bases and J by 2 bases, and 8 bases separated the two germline ends. The CDR3 extends over 15 amino acids. V usage is TRBV4-2 and J usage is TRBJ2-1; no clear D gene. This sequence was found in a person aged 18-60 years who received the Ad26.COV2.S COVID-19 vaccine or a placebo. The sequencing here drew on peripheral blood, taken in a trial of Ad26.COV2.S vaccine versus placebo. In DNA form, the CDR3 reads TGTGCCAGCAGCCAAGAATTCTGGACCTACAATGAGCAGTTCTTC. This encodes CASSQEFWTYNEQFF.